This TCR beta chain was identified in a study of CD8 T cells in ankylosing spondylitis. One entry per CDR3 protein results from TCRdb running MiXCR on the 5' RACE reads. The sample includes fewer than 50,000 distinct CDR3 sequences, approximately 9.9% of them seen just once. Concerning this clonotype: The antigen is not known.

Study results and caveats: From matched ankylosing spondylitis synovial fluid, disease-linked clones were reportedly recovered at significantly enriched levels.

This CDR3 spans 15 amino acids. In germline, CDR1 is SGHRS, CDR2 YFSETQ. V lost 5 bases, J lost 0 bases, and 13 bases lay in between. This receptor was identified in a male donor with ankylosing spondylitis or in good health (not recorded which). Material: blood, either unsorted or a sorted T cell fraction (not recorded which). The rearrangement joins TRBV5-1 to TRBJ2-3; D tentatively fits TRBD1 or TRBD2 (5 bases each). The DNA for the CDR3 is TGCGCCAGCAGGGCGAGGGCAGGGAGCACAGATACGCAGTATTTT. It is translated as CASRARAGSTDTQYF.